Presented here are 32 T cell receptor beta chains from one specimen sequenced in a study of blood T cell repertoires in COVID-19. Assay used: immunoSEQ multiplex PCR; TCRdb lists only in-frame clones, some missing. The profile shows 150,000 to 180,000 clones, roughly four fifths of them singletons. Sequenced: peripheral blood. These receptors were collected from a woman older than 75 with acute or convalescent COVID-19.

This clone was detected only once. The V gene is TRBV3-1 (or the pseudogene TRBV3-2), the J gene TRBJ1-2; a possible D gene is TRBD1 (6 bases). In germline, CDR1 is LGHDT, CDR2 YNNKEL (reference sequence). The CDR3 sequence is 14 residues long. The V gene lost 4 bases and the J gene lost 6 bases, with 15 bases spanning the gap. CDR3 DNA sequence: TGTGCCAGCAGCCCCCAGCCAGGGGCTGATGGCTACACCTTC. It encodes CASSPQPGADGYTF.

V and J are TRBV29-1 and TRBJ2-3, with 9 bases matching TRBD1. Germline loops: CDR1 SQVTM, CDR2 ANQGSEA. The CDR3 is 15 amino acids. V lost 0 bases to trimming and J lost 6 bases; unmatched junction nucleotides: 7. The CDR3 reads CSVEDGTGIVDTQYF. DNA of the CDR3: TGCAGCGTTGAAGATGGGACAGGGATAGTGGATACGCAGTATTTT.

The J gene is TRBJ1-1, the V gene TRBV7-3; D might be TRBD1 (5 bases). Trimming took 6 bases from V and 1 from J, leaving 9 bases between them. The germline V gene encodes CDR1 SGHTA and CDR2 FQGTGA. This CDR3 is built from 13 residues. Written as DNA, the CDR3 is TGTGCCAGCAGTCATGGACAGAACACTGAAGCTTTCTTT. Residues: CASSHGQNTEAFF.

V is TRBV18 and J is TRBJ2-5; 14 nucleotides align to TRBD2. The trim removed 4 bases at V and 5 bases at J, leaving 9 bases unmatched. The CDR3 contains 17 residues. The germline V gene has CDR1 KGHSH and CDR2 LQKENI. The CDR3 region is CASSRGLAGALGETQYF. The CDR3 DNA sequence: TGTGCCAGCTCACGGGGACTAGCGGGAGCCCTCGGGGAGACCCAGTACTTC.

The chain has TRBV10-3 and TRBJ1-6; D unclear. CDR3 size: 13 residues. The V end was cut by 7 bases, the J end by 7 bases, with 11 bases between. Germline V gives CDR1 ENHRY, CDR2 SYGVKD. The CDR3 spells CAITSFLNSPLHF. CDR3 in DNA: TGTGCCATCACTTCCTTTCTAAATTCACCCCTCCACTTT.

This clone was found once. The V call is TRBV19, the J call TRBJ2-2, with a tentative D call TRBD2 (6 bases). The germline gives CDR1 LNHDA, CDR2 SQIVND (reference sequence). CDR3 length: 14 amino acids. Trimming took 5 bases from V and 4 from J, leaving 11 bases between them. DNA of the CDR3: TGTGCCAGTAGTCCGACCGGGGGCACCGGGGAGCTGTTTTTT. It translates to CASSPTGGTGELFF.

In its sample, this clone was seen once. The rearrangement uses TRBV5-1 and TRBJ2-1; TRBD2 matches 9 bases. The CDR3 runs to 15 residues. Looked up from germline, CDR1 is SGHRS and CDR2 is YFSETQ. Trimming removed 4 bases from V and 5 bases from J; junction bases left unmatched: 7. Written as DNA, the CDR3 is TGCGCCAGCAGCCCAATAGCGGGAGTAAACAATGAGCAGTTCTTC. Protein sequence: CASSPIAGVNNEQFF.

The rearrangement uses TRBV6-5 and TRBJ1-5; the D is unclear. The CDR3 loop spans 13 amino acids. V lost 7 bases to trimming and J lost 4 bases, with 11 bases between them. Germline CDR1 MNHEY, CDR2 SVGAGI. The CDR3, as DNA: TGTGCCAGCACGTCCAGGCCGAATCAGCCCCAGCATTTT. Translated, it gives CASTSRPNQPQHF.

The chain uses TRBV6-2 or TRBV6-3 and TRBJ1-1, with 8 bases lining up with TRBD1. Germline V lookup: CDR1 MNHEY, CDR2 SVGEGT. J lost 3 bases, V lost 2 bases, and 17 bases had no gene match. The CDR3 contains 19 residues. The CDR3: CASSYRATGANIPHTEAFF. The CDR3 coding sequence is TGTGCCAGCAGTTACCGCGCGACAGGGGCCAATATCCCTCACACTGAAGCTTTCTTT.

This clone came up a few times. This chain connects TRBV2 to TRBJ1-3; D unresolved. The germline gives CDR1 SNHLY, CDR2 FYNNEI. The CDR3 covers 11 residues. Between the trimmed V and J ends, which lost 7 bases and 5 bases, there was a span of 6 bases. CDR3 amino acids: CASTERNTIYF. DNA of the CDR3: TGTGCCAGCACGGAGCGAAACACCATATATTTT. Looking up the rest from reference TRBV2 and TRBJ1-3 gives the full variable domain: EPEVTQTPSHQVTQMGQEVILRCVPISNHLYFYWYRQILGQKVEFLVSFYNNEISEKSEIFDDQFSVERPDGSNFTLKIRSTKLEDSAMYFCASTERNTIYFGEGSWLTVV.

Worth noting for this clone: The junction differs from germline at one of its ends, possibly a read error. This chain links TRBV7-2 with TRBJ1-2; tentatively, D is TRBD1 (5 bases). The CDR3 runs 13 residues. Germline V gene sequence: CDR1 SGHTA, CDR2 FQGNSA. The CDR3 reads CATSFGAETGYTF. CDR3 in DNA: TGTGCCACCAGCTTTGGGGCCGAGACGGGCTACACCTTC. Full variable domain (remainder filled in from reference TRBV7-2 and TRBJ1-2): GAGVSQSPSNKVTEKGKDVELRCDPISGHTALYWYRQSLGQGLEFLIYFQGNSAPDKSGLPSDRFSAERTGGSVSTLTIQRTQQEDSAVYLCATSFGAETGYTFGSGTRLTVV.

This clone turned up a few times. This chain links TRBV18 with TRBJ1-1; TRBD1 aligns across 9 bases. The CDR3 runs to 15 residues. The V gene's germline CDR1 is KGHSH and CDR2 LQKENI. V dropped 3 bases and J dropped 3; count of bases not matched to a gene: 5. The CDR3 DNA follows: TGTGCCAGCTCACCCGGGACAGGGCTTCACACTGAAGCTTTCTTT. Amino acid sequence: CASSPGTGLHTEAFF.

This clone showed up just once. The rearrangement links TRBV7-3 to TRBJ2-7, with D possibly being TRBD1 (5 bases). CDR1 SGHTA and CDR2 FQGTGA come from the germline V gene. This CDR3 has 14 residues. Trimming removed 5 bases from V and 3 bases from J, with 14 bases in between. As DNA, the CDR3 is TGTGCCAGCAGCCTAGGGCCAGACAGCTACGAGCAGTACTTC. Protein: CASSLGPDSYEQYF.

This clone has only a few counts. The chain couples TRBV11-2 to TRBJ2-3; 14 bases are a match to TRBD2. The CDR3 is made up of 16 amino acids. V shed 5 bases, J shed 5 bases, and the junction held 6 bases outside the gene matches. The germline gives CDR1 SGHAT, CDR2 FQNNGV. The CDR3 protein is CASSVRGLAGVDTQYF. The CDR3, as DNA: TGTGCCAGCAGCGTTCGGGGACTAGCGGGAGTAGATACGCAGTATTTT.

The J gene is TRBJ2-7, the V gene TRBV10-3, with TRBD1 as a possible D gene (7 bases). V lost 4 bases, J lost 3 bases, and 13 bases lay in between. CDR1 is ENHRY, CDR2 SYGVKD, per germline. CDR3 length: 14 amino acids. CDR3 sequence (DNA): TGTGCCATCAGTGTCCAGCAGGGGGGCTACGAGCAGTACTTC. Its translation: CAISVQQGGYEQYF.

This chain uses TRBV30 with TRBJ1-2, with D possibly being TRBD1 (5 bases). CDR1 is GTSNPN and CDR2 is SVGIG in the germline V gene (reference sequence). The CDR3 length is 13 residues. Between the trimmed V and J ends, which lost 3 bases and 4 bases, there was a span of 12 bases. The CDR3 DNA reads as TGTGCCTGGAGAACCAGGGTAGGCTATGGCTACACCTTC. It encodes CAWRTRVGYGYTF.

This chain links TRBV6-5 with TRBJ1-1; the match to TRBD1 covers 7 bases. This CDR3 is built from 13 residues. The trim removed 7 bases at V and 5 bases at J, leaving 7 bases unmatched. Germline-derived CDR1 and CDR2 are MNHEY and SVGAGI. The CDR3 DNA follows: TGTGCCAGCATCCAGACAGGGAGGACTGAAGCTTTCTTT. Encoded protein: CASIQTGRTEAFF.

V usage is TRBV9 and J usage is TRBJ2-1, with 11 bases matching TRBD2. Trimming at V came to 0 bases and at J to 5 bases, leaving 7 bases not matched to a gene. The germline CDR1 and CDR2 sequences are SGDLS and YYNGEE. The CDR3 totals 17 residues. CDR3 in DNA: TGTGCCAGCAGCGTAGTGGGACTAGCGGCGGGCGACAATGAGCAGTTCTTC. This codes for CASSVVGLAAGDNEQFF.

This clone was recorded a few times. The chain has TRBV5-1 and TRBJ2-5; 8 nucleotides align to TRBD2. CDR1 SGHRS and CDR2 YFSETQ come from the germline V gene. The CDR3 is 15 residues long. After removal of 1 base from V and 2 bases from J, the junction contained 4 bases not matched to a gene. In DNA, the CDR3 is TGCGCCAGCAGCTTGTTAGCGGGACGACAAGAGACCCAGTACTTC. Encoded protein: CASSLLAGRQETQYF.

This sequence joins TRBV6-5 and TRBJ1-5, with 12 positions matching TRBD1. CDR1 is MNHEY and CDR2 is SVGAGI in the germline V gene. This CDR3 has 15 residues. V gave up 6 bases and J gave up 8 bases; unmatched junction bases: 8. The CDR3 coding sequence is TGTGCCAGCAGCTATGGGACAGGGGGCGTAGAGCCCCAGCATTTT. Residues: CASSYGTGGVEPQHF.

This sequence joins TRBV15 and TRBJ1-5, with D tentatively TRBD1 (5 bases). V lost 5 bases and J lost 0, with 11 bases in between. The CDR3 spans 15 residues. Germline V gene data show CDR1 as LNHNV and CDR2 as YYDKDF (reference sequence). The CDR3 is CATSLIRGSNQPQHF. CDR3 nucleotide sequence: TGTGCCACCAGCCTAATTAGGGGTAGCAATCAGCCCCAGCATTTT.

This clone was seen more than once but under ten times. The gene calls are TRBV4-2 and TRBJ1-1; D ambiguous. Germline V gene lookup returns CDR1 LGHNA and CDR2 YNFKEQ. V was cut by 0 bases and J by 2 bases, with 10 bases left in between. There are 15 residues in the CDR3. CDR3 sequence: CASSQERQLNTEAFF. The CDR3 DNA reads TGTGCCAGCAGCCAAGAGAGACAACTTAACACTGAAGCTTTCTTT.

The rearrangement links TRBV12-3 or TRBV12-4 to TRBJ1-5, with 7 bases matching TRBD1. Trimming took 8 bases from V and 7 from J; bases not matched to a gene: 8. CDR3 length equals 13 residues. CDR3: CASQLQGEQPQHF. The CDR3 region has the DNA TGTGCCAGCCAGTTGCAGGGGGAACAGCCCCAGCATTTT.

This rearrangement joins TRBV7-9 to TRBJ2-3; D may be TRBD2 (6 bases). V lost 6 bases to trimming and J lost 5 bases, with 18 bases between them. The CDR3 covers 15 residues. Germline CDR1 SEHNR, CDR2 FQNEAQ (reference sequence). This CDR3 reads CASSRDAAGKDTQYF. The CDR3 DNA sequence: TGTGCCAGCAGTCGAGACGCTGCGGGGAAAGATACGCAGTATTTT.

The chain carries TRBV30 and TRBJ1-2; D is ambiguous. V lost 3 bases and J lost 8, with 22 bases in between. This CDR3 contains 15 residues. CDR1 and CDR2 from the germline V gene are GTSNPN and SVGIG (reference sequence). CDR3 residues: CAWREAGGVGRGYTF. Here the CDR3 DNA reads TGTGCCTGGAGGGAGGCAGGTGGGGTCGGGAGAGGCTACACCTTC.

This clone occurred a few times. This chain uses TRBV7-8 with TRBJ1-1; D might be TRBD1 (5 bases). Germline values: CDR1 SGHVS, CDR2 FQNEAQ. V lost 3 bases to trimming and J lost 2 bases, with 7 bases between them. The CDR3 loop spans 13 amino acids. As DNA, the CDR3 is TGTGCCAGCAGCTTCCGGACAAACACTGAAGCTTTCTTT. Protein product: CASSFRTNTEAFF.

The gene calls are TRBV9 and TRBJ1-1; 10 nucleotides match TRBD1. Looked up from germline, CDR1 is SGDLS and CDR2 is YYNGEE. The CDR3 runs to 17 residues. J was trimmed by 4 bases and V by 3 bases; bases with no gene match: 12. The CDR3 region is CASSDRTGGPLGTEAFF. CDR3 coding DNA: TGTGCCAGCAGCGACAGGACAGGGGGGCCCCTGGGCACTGAAGCTTTCTTT.

The chain has TRBV27 and TRBJ2-1; possibly TRBD1 for D (6 bases). Trimming took off 5 bases at V and 5 bases at J, with 19 bases between the two ends. The CDR3 length is 16 residues. Germline V gene lookup returns CDR1 MNHEY and CDR2 SMNVEV (reference sequence). CDR3 protein: CASSVRGGNFNNEQFF. In DNA, the CDR3 is TGTGCCAGCAGTGTAAGAGGGGGTAACTTTAACAATGAGCAGTTCTTC.

The rearrangement uses TRBV6-6 and TRBJ2-2; TRBD2 aligns across 10 bases. The germline CDR1 and CDR2 sequences are MNHNY and SVGAGI (reference sequence). The CDR3 totals 19 residues. Losses at the gene ends were 5 bases for V and 0 bases for J; bases not matched to a gene: 12. The CDR3 spells CASSPRTSGRSTNTGELFF. CDR3 DNA sequence: TGTGCCAGCAGTCCACGGACTAGCGGAAGATCAACGAACACCGGGGAGCTGTTTTTT.

J is TRBJ1-5 and V is TRBV6-2 or TRBV6-3; a possible D gene is TRBD1 (6 bases). The V gene lost 6 bases and the J gene lost 0 bases, with 9 bases spanning the gap. Germline V lookup: CDR1 MNHEY, CDR2 SVGEGT. CDR3 size: 14 residues. Here the CDR3 reads CASSGQYSNQPQHF. In DNA, the CDR3 is TGTGCCAGCAGCGGACAGTATAGCAATCAGCCCCAGCATTTT.

In its sample, this clone was seen once. The rearrangement links TRBV5-4 to TRBJ2-6; weak D call: TRBD1 (6 bases). The germline gives CDR1 SGHNT, CDR2 YYREEE (reference sequence). V lost 4 bases, J lost 5 bases, and 19 bases lay in between. The CDR3 runs to 17 residues. The CDR3 spells CASSLTVVQGRANVLTF. The DNA for the CDR3 is TGTGCCAGCAGCCTAACAGTGGTTCAGGGGAGGGCCAACGTCCTGACTTTC.

This clone was seen just once. The chain couples TRBV6-2 or TRBV6-3 to TRBJ2-5; 7 positions agree with TRBD1. V lost 2 bases, J lost 1 base, and 7 bases stayed unmatched. CDR1 and CDR2 from the germline V gene are MNHEY and SVGEGT. CDR3 length: 16 residues. The CDR3 here is CASSYRQGSGQETQYF. DNA for the CDR3: TGTGCCAGCAGTTACCGACAGGGATCAGGCCAAGAGACCCAGTACTTC.